The T cell receptor beta chain described here comes from a study of long-term antiretroviral therapy in people with HIV. Concerning this clone: Its antigen remains unidentified.

In germline, CDR1 is MGHRA, CDR2 YSYEKL. This CDR3 contains 16 residues. Trimming took 4 bases from V and 3 from J, leaving 17 bases between them. There was at least one pre-ART PBMC sample for each donor, plus at least two post-ART PBMC samples. The assay used was immunoSEQ (version v3.0), run at survey level. Using immunoSEQ multiplex PCR, the repertoire was profiled, and TCRdb retains in-frame clones only, with some absent. The table includes 30,000 or so clones, roughly 97% detected once. Study outcomes and limitations: With ART, diversity went up but was still lower than in transplant donor controls. Repertoire composition at all time points was dominated by clones that had expanded before ART. Blood collection from about 2003 to 2018 possibly occurred under older ART regimens.

This receptor was identified in a man aged 30-40 years with HIV. Sequences were derived from unsorted PBMCs, sampled 7.6 years after starting antiretroviral therapy. The chain recombines TRBV4-1 with TRBJ2-3; maybe TRBD2 (5 bases). The CDR3 spells CASSRPPGRGTDTQYF. The CDR3 region has the DNA TGCGCCAGCAGCCGCCCCCCGGGGAGAGGAACAGATACGCAGTATTTT.